A selection of T cell receptor beta chains follows, all from one sample in a study of OX40 agonist ivuxolimab in advanced cancers. Sequencing was performed with immunoSEQ multiplex PCR; in TCRdb, only in-frame clones are kept and a portion is missing. Found here are approximately 68,000 clones, roughly nine tenths of them singletons; the top ten hold roughly 10%. The material was CD4+ or CD8+ T cells sorted from blood, obtained in a trial of the OX40 agonist ivuxolimab. All receptors derive from an adult with an advanced solid tumor such as melanoma, head and neck, liver or kidney cancer. CDR3s include the opening cysteine and the closing phenylalanine or tryptophan. D genes are given only for firm matches. Rows may omit the clone size; those that give it use once, few, many or a size class.

CDR3 DNA | CDR3 protein | J gene | clone size | V gene | D gene
TGTGCCAGCAGTCCCCCGGGGTGGGTCACAGATACGCAGTATTTT | CASSPPGWVTDTQYF | TRBJ2-3 | . | TRBV6-6 | .
TGTGCCAGCAGCTTAGACCGGTTGTCCTACGAGCAGTACTTC | CASSLDRLSYEQYF | TRBJ2-7 | . | TRBV7-6 | .
TGCGCCAGCACAAGAGGGACAGACTATGGCTACACCTTC | CASTRGTDYGYTF | TRBJ1-2 | . | TRBV10-2 | TRBD1
TGTGCCAGCAGCTTAGGGATGGAGGGACTGAACACTGAAGCTTTCTTT | CASSLGMEGLNTEAFF | TRBJ1-1 | medium-sized | TRBV7-8 | .
TGTGCCAGCAGTTCCGACCGGTCACAGGGTAGCAATCAGCCCCAGCATTTT | CASSSDRSQGSNQPQHF | TRBJ1-5 | . | TRBV28 | .
TGTGCCAGCAGCTGGGACAGTATCCCCTTTACTAATGAAAAACTGTTTTTT | CASSWDSIPFTNEKLFF | TRBJ1-4 | . | TRBV7-9 | TRBD1
TGTGCCAGCAGCTGGGGCTCAACCTACGAGCAGTACTTC | CASSWGSTYEQYF | TRBJ2-7 | . | TRBV7-2 | .
TGTGCCAGCAGCACAAGACAGGGTCAAGAGACCCAGTACTTC | CASSTRQGQETQYF | TRBJ2-5 | once | TRBV13 | TRBD1
TGTGCCAGCAGCCAAGACCCCGGACTAGCGGGGTTCAATGAGCAGTTCTTC | CASSQDPGLAGFNEQFF | TRBJ2-1 | . | TRBV4-2 | TRBD2
TGTGCCAGCAGCTTAGCGGGACTTGCCGGGGAGCTGTTTTTT | CASSLAGLAGELFF | TRBJ2-2 | . | TRBV7-2 | .
TGTGCCAGCAGCCAAGAATGGGGGGGACAGGCTCCCTACGAGCAGTACTTC | CASSQEWGGQAPYEQYF | TRBJ2-7 | . | TRBV4-2 | .
TGCAGCGTCCCCCGGGGGATTAGCACAGATACGCAGTATTTT | CSVPRGISTDTQYF | TRBJ2-3 | . | TRBV29-1 | .
TGTGCCAGCAGCCAGTCATTAGCGGGGGGCTATAGCTCCTACGAGCAGTACTTC | CASSQSLAGGYSSYEQYF | TRBJ2-7 | . | TRBV7-8 | TRBD2
TGTGCCAGCAGTGAATATATGCTAGCGGGGGGACGGGACAATGAGCAGTTCTTC | CASSEYMLAGGRDNEQFF | TRBJ2-1 | . | TRBV25-1 | TRBD2
TGTGCCAGCAGCTCCCCAGAGGGTAGGACCTACGAGCAGTACTTC | CASSSPEGRTYEQYF | TRBJ2-7 | . | TRBV11-2 | .
TGCGCCAGCAGCCAAGTAACAGGGGGCGCCGCTGAAGCTTTCTTT | CASSQVTGGAAEAFF | TRBJ1-1 | . | TRBV4-1 | TRBD1
TGTGCCAGCAGCCTGGGACTAGCGGGCGGCGATGAGCAGTTCTTC | CASSLGLAGGDEQFF | TRBJ2-1 | . | TRBV7-3 | TRBD2
TGTGCCAGCAGCGTAGAAATAGGGGGTCGTGAGCAGTACTTC | CASSVEIGGREQYF | TRBJ2-7 | . | TRBV9 | .
TGTGCCAGCAGCCTAGGACAGGGGGCTGGAGAGACCCAGTACTTC | CASSLGQGAGETQYF | TRBJ2-5 | . | TRBV7-9 | TRBD1
TGTGCCAGCAGCCCCGAAGGACAGGGGAACTCCTACGAGCAGTACTTC | CASSPEGQGNSYEQYF | TRBJ2-7 | . | TRBV13 | TRBD1
TGTGCCAGCAGCAACCAGGGGGCTGAGCAGTTCTTC | CASSNQGAEQFF | TRBJ2-1 | . | TRBV6-5 | TRBD1
TGTGCCAGCAGCTCGGACAGGGACTCTGGAAACACCATATATTTT | CASSSDRDSGNTIYF | TRBJ1-3 | . | TRBV7-9 | TRBD1
TGTGCCAGCCGACAGGCTCGTGAAGGCTACACCTTC | CASRQAREGYTF | TRBJ1-2 | . | TRBV27 | .
TGTGCCAGCAGCTTAGGGATGGAGGGACTGAACACTGAAGCTTTCTTT | CASSLGMEGLNTEAFF | TRBJ1-1 | . | TRBV11-2 | .
TGTGCCAGCAGCTTAGGCCTGGGCTCCTACGAGCAGTACTTC | CASSLGLGSYEQYF | TRBJ2-7 | . | TRBV7-6 | .
TGTGCCAGCAGCTCCTCCGGGACTATATACAATGAGCAGTTCTTC | CASSSSGTIYNEQFF | TRBJ2-1 | . | TRBV11-3 | TRBD2
TGTGCCAGCAGCACCGGACCACCTCGGGGCGAGCAGTACTTC | CASSTGPPRGEQYF | TRBJ2-7 | few | TRBV13 | .
TGCGCCAGCAGCCAAGGGACAGGGAAGTCCTACGAGCAGTACTTC | CASSQGTGKSYEQYF | TRBJ2-7 | . | TRBV4-3 | TRBD1
TGTGCCAGTAGTTGGACTACAGGGTCCTACGAGCAGTACTTC | CASSWTTGSYEQYF | TRBJ2-7 | . | TRBV19 | .
TGTGCCAGCAGTCCCTTTGACAGGGACCTTCGGGACTATGGCTACACCTTC | CASSPFDRDLRDYGYTF | TRBJ1-2 | . | TRBV27 | TRBD1
TGTGCCAGCAGCTTGTTAGGGAATTCACCCCTCCACTTT | CASSLLGNSPLHF | TRBJ1-6 | once | TRBV5-8 | .
TGCGCCAGCAGCGCTTCAAGGCAGGGATGGGACTCTGGAAACACCATATATTTT | CASSASRQGWDSGNTIYF | TRBJ1-3 | . | TRBV5-1 | .
TGTGCCACCAGCAGTACAGTTAGCACAGATACGCAGTATTTT | CATSSTVSTDTQYF | TRBJ2-3 | . | TRBV15 | .
TGTGCCAGCAGCGGACTCCTGTGGGGAAGGGACACCGGGGAGCTGTTTTTT | CASSGLLWGRDTGELFF | TRBJ2-2 | . | TRBV9 | .
TGTGCCACCGGGGCGGGGCCGGGTCAGCCCCAGCATTTT | CATGAGPGQPQHF | TRBJ1-5 | . | TRBV10-3 | .
TGCGCCAGCAGCCAAGAGTCATCGGGGGGAGGTTTACGGGCTAATGAAAAACTGTTTTTT | CASSQESSGGGLRANEKLFF | TRBJ1-4 | . | TRBV4-1 | .
TGTGCCAGCAGCCAGACAGGGGTCCTCCTCTACGAGCAGTACTTC | CASSQTGVLLYEQYF | TRBJ2-7 | . | TRBV27 | TRBD1
TGTGCCAGCAGCGGGACTAGCAGCACAGATACGCAGTATTTT | CASSGTSSTDTQYF | TRBJ2-3 | . | TRBV2 | TRBD2
TGTGCCAGTAGTTATAGCGGGGGGGACCCATTCTACGAGCAGTACTTC | CASSYSGGDPFYEQYF | TRBJ2-7 | once | TRBV19 | TRBD2
TGCGCCAGCAGTTTGGGGCCCACTATTTGGGCCGAGCAGTACTTC | CASSLGPTIWAEQYF | TRBJ2-7 | . | TRBV5-1 | .
TGTGCCAGCAGCCCCGGGGGATTTAATGAAAAACTGTTTTTT | CASSPGGFNEKLFF | TRBJ1-4 | once | TRBV7-9 | .
TGTGCCAGCAGCCCGATGGACCCGGGACAGGGTAGTGGGCCAGATACGCAGTATTTT | CASSPMDPGQGSGPDTQYF | TRBJ2-3 | . | TRBV13 | TRBD1
TGTGCCAGCAGCGAAACAGGGTTCGGCGAGCAGTACTTC | CASSETGFGEQYF | TRBJ2-7 | . | TRBV6-4 | .
TGCGCCAGCAGCCATGGCCGGAGCGGGGGGCGAGAGCAGTACTTC | CASSHGRSGGREQYF | TRBJ2-7 | . | TRBV4-1 | TRBD2
TGTGCCAGTAGTCGGAGACGAGAGGTAGGTCAGCCCCAGCATTTT | CASSRRREVGQPQHF | TRBJ1-5 | . | TRBV19 | .
TGCGCCAGCAGTCAATCAAACAGGGAGGACAATGAGCAGTTCTTC | CASSQSNREDNEQFF | TRBJ2-1 | . | TRBV23-1 | .
TGTGCCAGTAGTATAGAAGGGGGCCCGAACACTGAAGCTTTCTTT | CASSIEGGPNTEAFF | TRBJ1-1 | once | TRBV19 | TRBD1
TGTGCCATCAGTGGGTCAGGGGAGAGCTCCTACAATGAGCAGTTCTTC | CAISGSGESSYNEQFF | TRBJ2-1 | . | TRBV10-3 | .
TGTGCCAGCACCCCTCGGTTAACATCGCTAGATACGCAGTATTTT | CASTPRLTSLDTQYF | TRBJ2-3 | . | TRBV5-7 | .
TGTGCCAGCAGCCCCTGGGGGGGCCCTGAAGCTTTCTTT | CASSPWGGPEAFF | TRBJ1-1 | . | TRBV7-9 | .
TGCAGCGTTACGTCCTCCGGTTCCTACGAGCAGTACTTC | CSVTSSGSYEQYF | TRBJ2-7 | . | TRBV29-1 | .
TGTGCCAGCAGCTTAAGCGGGGGCTCCTACGAGCAGTACTTC | CASSLSGGSYEQYF | TRBJ2-7 | . | TRBV11-2 | TRBD2
TGTGCCAGCAGCATCCCCGGGACTAGCGGGGATTACACAGATACGCAGTATTTT | CASSIPGTSGDYTDTQYF | TRBJ2-3 | . | TRBV21-1 | .